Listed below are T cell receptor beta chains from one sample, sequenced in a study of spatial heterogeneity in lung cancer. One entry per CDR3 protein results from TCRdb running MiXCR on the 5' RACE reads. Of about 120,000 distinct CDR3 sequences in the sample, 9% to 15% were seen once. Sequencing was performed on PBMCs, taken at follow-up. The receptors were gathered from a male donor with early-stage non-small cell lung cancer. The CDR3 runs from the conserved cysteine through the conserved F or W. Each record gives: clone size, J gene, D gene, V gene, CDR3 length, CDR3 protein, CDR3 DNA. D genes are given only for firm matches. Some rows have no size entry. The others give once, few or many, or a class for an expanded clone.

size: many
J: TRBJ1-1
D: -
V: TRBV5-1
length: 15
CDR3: CASSLGAELNTEAFF
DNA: TGCGCCAGCAGCTTGGGAGCCGAATTGAACACTGAAGCTTTCTTT

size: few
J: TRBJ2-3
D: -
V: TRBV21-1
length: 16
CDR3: CASSKGAGTSTDTQYF
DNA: TGTGCCAGCAGCAAAGGAGCGGGGACTAGCACAGATACGCAGTATTTT

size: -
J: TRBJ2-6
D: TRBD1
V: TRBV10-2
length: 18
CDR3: CASRAMTGKPSGANVLTF
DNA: TGCGCCAGCAGAGCTATGACAGGGAAACCCTCTGGGGCCAACGTCCTGACTTTC

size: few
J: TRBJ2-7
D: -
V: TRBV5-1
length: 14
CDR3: CASTPQGLSTEQYF
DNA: TGCGCCAGCACACCCCAGGGGTTATCTACAGAGCAGTACTTC

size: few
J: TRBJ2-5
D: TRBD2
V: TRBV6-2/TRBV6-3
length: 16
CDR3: CASSLPTSGGGETQYF
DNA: TGTGCCAGCAGTCTCCCGACTAGCGGGGGGGGCGAGACCCAGTACTTC

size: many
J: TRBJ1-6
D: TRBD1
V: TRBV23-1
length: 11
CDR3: CASSQPGQGPF
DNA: TGCGCCAGCAGTCAACCGGGACAGGGACCCTTT

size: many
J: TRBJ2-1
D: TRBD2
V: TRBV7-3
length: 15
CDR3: CASSPPSGGAREQFF
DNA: TGTGCCAGCAGCCCCCCTAGCGGGGGGGCCAGAGAGCAGTTCTTC

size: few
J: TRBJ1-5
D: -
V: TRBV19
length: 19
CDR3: CASSIDLRRVRGSNQPQHF
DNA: TGTGCCAGTAGTATAGATCTGAGGAGGGTCCGGGGGAGCAATCAGCCCCAGCATTTT

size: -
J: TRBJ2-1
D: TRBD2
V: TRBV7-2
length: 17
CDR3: CASRTGAAGAPSNEQFF
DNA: TGTGCCAGCAGAACCGGGGCAGCGGGGGCCCCAAGCAATGAGCAGTTCTTC

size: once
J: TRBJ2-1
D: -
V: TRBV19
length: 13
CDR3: CASSITDYNEQFF
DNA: TGTGCCAGTAGTATCACGGACTACAATGAGCAGTTCTTC

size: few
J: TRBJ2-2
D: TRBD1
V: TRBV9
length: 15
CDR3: CASSRTGGFTGELFF
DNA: TGTGCCAGCAGCCGGACAGGGGGCTTCACCGGGGAGCTGTTTTTT

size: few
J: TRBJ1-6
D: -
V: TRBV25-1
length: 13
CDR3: CASSESFGQRLHF
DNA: TGTGCCAGCAGTGAATCGTTCGGGCAGAGGCTCCACTTT

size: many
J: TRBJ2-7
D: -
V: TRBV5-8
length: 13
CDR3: CASSLGASYEQYF
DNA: TGTGCCAGCAGCTTAGGGGCTTCCTACGAGCAGTACTTC

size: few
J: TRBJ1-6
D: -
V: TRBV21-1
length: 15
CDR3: CASSPRGRGNSPLHF
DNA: TGTGCCAGCAGCCCACGAGGCAGGGGGAATTCACCCCTCCACTTT

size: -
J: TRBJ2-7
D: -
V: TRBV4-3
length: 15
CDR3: CASSQTTSGPYEQYF
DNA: TGCGCCAGCAGCCAAACCACATCGGGACCCTACGAGCAGTACTTC

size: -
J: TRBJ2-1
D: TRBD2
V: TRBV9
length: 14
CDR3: CASSAGGPRNEQFF
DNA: TGTGCCAGCAGCGCGGGGGGGCCGAGGAATGAGCAGTTCTTC

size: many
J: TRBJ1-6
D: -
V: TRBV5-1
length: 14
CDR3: CASRTQLGNSPLHF
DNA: TGCGCCAGCAGGACCCAGCTAGGTAATTCACCCCTCCACTTT

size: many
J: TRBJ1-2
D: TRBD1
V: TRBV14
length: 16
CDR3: CASSLLPGQGEVGYTF
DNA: TGTGCCAGCAGCCTCCTCCCCGGGCAGGGGGAGGTGGGCTACACCTTC

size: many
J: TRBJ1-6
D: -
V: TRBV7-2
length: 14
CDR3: CASSFSGKNSPLHF
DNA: TGTGCCAGCAGCTTCTCAGGGAAGAATTCACCCCTCCACTTT

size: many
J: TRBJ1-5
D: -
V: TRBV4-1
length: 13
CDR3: CASSQVSNQPQHF
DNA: TGCGCCAGCAGCCAAGTGAGCAATCAGCCCCAGCATTTT

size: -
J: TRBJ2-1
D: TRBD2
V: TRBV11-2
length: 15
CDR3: CASSLGAGGPNEQFF
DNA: TGTGCCAGCAGCTTAGGAGCGGGGGGGCCGAATGAGCAGTTCTTC

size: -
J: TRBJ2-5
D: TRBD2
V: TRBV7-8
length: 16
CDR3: CASSLALAGKYETQYF
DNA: TGTGCCAGCAGCTTAGCTCTAGCGGGGAAGTATGAGACCCAGTACTTC

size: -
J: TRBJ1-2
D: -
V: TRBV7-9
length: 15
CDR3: CASSLAGARNHGYTF
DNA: TGTGCCAGCAGCTTAGCGGGGGCGCGGAATCATGGCTACACCTTC

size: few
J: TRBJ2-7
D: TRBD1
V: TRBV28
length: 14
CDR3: CASSADRGLREQYF
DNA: TGTGCCAGCAGTGCGGACAGGGGGTTGAGAGAGCAGTACTTC

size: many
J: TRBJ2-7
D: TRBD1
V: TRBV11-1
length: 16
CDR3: CASTDLPGTGYHEQYF
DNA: TGTGCCAGCACCGACCTCCCCGGGACAGGTTACCACGAGCAGTACTTC

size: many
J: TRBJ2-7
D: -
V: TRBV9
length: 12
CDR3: CASSVATYEQYF
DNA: TGTGCCAGCAGCGTAGCGACTTACGAGCAGTACTTC

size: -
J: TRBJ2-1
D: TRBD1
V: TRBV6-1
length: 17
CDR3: CASSERGQRSSYNVQFF
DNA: TGTGCCAGCAGTGAAAGGGGACAGAGGAGCTCCTACAATGTGCAGTTCTTC

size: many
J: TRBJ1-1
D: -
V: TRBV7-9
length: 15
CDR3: CASSWARLMNTEAFF
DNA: TGTGCCAGCAGCTGGGCCCGCTTGATGAACACTGAAGCTTTCTTT

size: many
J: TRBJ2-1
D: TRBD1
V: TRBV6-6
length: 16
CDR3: CASSPQGQGARGEQFF
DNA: TGTGCCAGCAGCCCTCAGGGACAGGGGGCGCGTGGTGAGCAGTTCTTC

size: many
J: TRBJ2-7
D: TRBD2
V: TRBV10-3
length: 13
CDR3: CAIAPGTNYEQYF
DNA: TGTGCCATCGCCCCAGGGACTAACTACGAGCAGTACTTC

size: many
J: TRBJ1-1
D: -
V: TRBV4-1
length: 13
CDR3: CASSRLAGTEAFF
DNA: TGCGCCAGCAGCCGCCTGGCAGGGACTGAAGCTTTCTTT

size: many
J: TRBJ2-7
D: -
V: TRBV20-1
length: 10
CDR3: CSAYSNEQYF
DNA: TGCAGTGCATACTCCAACGAGCAGTACTTC

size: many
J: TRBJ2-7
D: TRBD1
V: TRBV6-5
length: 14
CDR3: CASGGTGKNYEQYF
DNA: TGTGCCAGCGGGGGGACAGGGAAAAACTACGAGCAGTACTTC

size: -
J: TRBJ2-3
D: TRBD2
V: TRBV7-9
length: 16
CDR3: CASSPNKRGGTDTQYF
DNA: TGTGCCAGCAGCCCGAATAAGCGGGGGGGCACAGATACGCAGTATTTT

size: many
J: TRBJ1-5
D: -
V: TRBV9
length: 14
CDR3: CASSFHDSNQPQHF
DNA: TGTGCCAGCAGCTTCCATGATAGCAATCAGCCCCAGCATTTT

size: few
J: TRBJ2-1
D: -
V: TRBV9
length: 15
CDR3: CASSVAGNSYNEQFF
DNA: TGTGCCAGCAGCGTAGCTGGGAACTCCTACAATGAGCAGTTCTTC

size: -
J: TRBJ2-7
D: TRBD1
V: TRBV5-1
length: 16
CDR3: CASSENTGGGTYEQYF
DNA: TGCGCCAGCAGCGAAAATACAGGGGGCGGAACCTACGAGCAGTACTTC

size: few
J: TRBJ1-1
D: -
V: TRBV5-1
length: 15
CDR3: CASSLVGNVDTEAFF
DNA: TGCGCCAGCAGCTTGGTTGGCAATGTGGACACTGAAGCTTTCTTT

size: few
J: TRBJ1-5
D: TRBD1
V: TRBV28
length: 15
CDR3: CASSENRGPLSPQHF
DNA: TGTGCCAGCAGTGAAAACAGGGGCCCCCTCTCCCCCCAGCATTTT

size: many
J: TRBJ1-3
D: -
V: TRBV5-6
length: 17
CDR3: CASNPTGTPNSGNTIYF
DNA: TGTGCCAGCAACCCAACCGGGACACCTAACTCTGGAAACACCATATATTTT

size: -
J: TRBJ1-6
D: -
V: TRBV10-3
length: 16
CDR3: CAIRDRTAAYNSPLHF
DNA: TGTGCCATCAGGGACCGGACTGCCGCCTATAATTCACCCCTCCACTTT

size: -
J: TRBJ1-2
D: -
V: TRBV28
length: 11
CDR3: CASSGTDGYTF
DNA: TGTGCCAGCAGTGGCACCGATGGCTACACCTTC

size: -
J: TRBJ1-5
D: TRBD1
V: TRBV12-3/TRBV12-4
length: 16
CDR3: CASTRTGGVSNQPQHF
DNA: TGTGCCAGTACTAGGACAGGGGGCGTCAGCAATCAGCCCCAGCATTTT

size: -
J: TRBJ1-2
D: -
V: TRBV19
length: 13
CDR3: CASNDVPTYGYTF
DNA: TGTGCCAGTAATGACGTCCCGACCTATGGCTACACCTTC

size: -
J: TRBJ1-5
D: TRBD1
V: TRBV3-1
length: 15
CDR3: CASSQAGGSNQPQHF
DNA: TGTGCCAGCAGCCAAGCAGGGGGAAGCAATCAGCCCCAGCATTTT

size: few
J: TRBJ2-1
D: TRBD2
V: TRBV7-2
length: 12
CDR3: CASSPPERGAPF
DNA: TGTGCCAGCAGCCCTCCGGAGCGGGGGGCGCCCTTC

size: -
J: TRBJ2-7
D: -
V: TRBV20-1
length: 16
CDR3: CSAREKFRGSSYEQYF
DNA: TGCAGTGCTAGAGAGAAGTTTCGCGGTTCCTCCTACGAGCAGTACTTC

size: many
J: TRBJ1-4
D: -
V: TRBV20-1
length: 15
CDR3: CSAVWRGTVREKLFF
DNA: TGCAGTGCTGTCTGGAGGGGCACCGTCAGGGAAAAACTGTTTTTT

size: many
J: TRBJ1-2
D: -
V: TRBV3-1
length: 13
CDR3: CASSQAVNYGYTF
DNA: TGTGCCAGCAGCCAAGCAGTTAACTATGGCTACACCTTC